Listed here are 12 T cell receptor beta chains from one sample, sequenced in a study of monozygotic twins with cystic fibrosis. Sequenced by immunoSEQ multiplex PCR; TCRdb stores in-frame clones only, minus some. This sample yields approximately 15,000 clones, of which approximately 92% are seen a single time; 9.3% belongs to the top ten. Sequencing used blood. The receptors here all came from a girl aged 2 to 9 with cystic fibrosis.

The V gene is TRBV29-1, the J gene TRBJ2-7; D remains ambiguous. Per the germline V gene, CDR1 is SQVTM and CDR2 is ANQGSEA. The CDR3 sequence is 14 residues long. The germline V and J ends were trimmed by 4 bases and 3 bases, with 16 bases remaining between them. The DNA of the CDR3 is TGCAGCGTTGCACCCGGGCCACTGAACTACGAGCAGTACTTC. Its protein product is CSVAPGPLNYEQYF.

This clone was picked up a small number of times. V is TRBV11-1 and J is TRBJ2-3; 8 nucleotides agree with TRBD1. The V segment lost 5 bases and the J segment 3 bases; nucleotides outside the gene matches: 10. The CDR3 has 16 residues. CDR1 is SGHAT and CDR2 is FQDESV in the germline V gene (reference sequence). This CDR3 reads CASSPDREVLTDTQYF. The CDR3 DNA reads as TGTGCCAGCAGCCCGGACAGGGAGGTGTTGACAGATACGCAGTATTTT. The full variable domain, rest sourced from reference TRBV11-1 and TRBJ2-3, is EAEVAQSPRYKITEKSQAVAFWCDPISGHATLYWYRQILGQGPELLVQFQDESVVDDSQLPKDRFSAERLKGVDSTLKIQPAELGDSAMYLCASSPDREVLTDTQYFGPGTRLTVL.

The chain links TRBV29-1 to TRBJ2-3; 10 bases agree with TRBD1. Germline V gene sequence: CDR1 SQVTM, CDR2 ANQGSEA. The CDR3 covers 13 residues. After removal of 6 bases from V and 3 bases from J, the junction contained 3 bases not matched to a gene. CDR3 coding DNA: TGCAGCGTGCGACAGGGGGCAACAGATACGCAGTATTTT. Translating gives CSVRQGATDTQYF.

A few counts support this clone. As DNA, the CDR3 is TGTGCCAGCACCTACCGGGACAGGGGTTTCACAGATACGCAGTATTTT. It is translated as CASTYRDRGFTDTQYF. The rearrangement links TRBV11-1 to TRBJ2-3, with 10 bases aligning to TRBD1. The germline CDR1 and CDR2 sequences are SGHAT and FQDESV (reference sequence). Trimming at V came to 7 bases and at J to 2 bases, leaving 9 bases not matched to a gene. The CDR3 has 16 residues.

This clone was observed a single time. CDR3 loop: CASSFTSGSGELFF. The CDR3 DNA reads TGTGCCAGCAGCTTTACTAGCGGCTCCGGGGAGCTGTTTTTT. J is TRBJ2-2 and V is TRBV7-2, with 8 bases lining up with TRBD2. The CDR3 runs 14 residues. The J segment lost 6 bases and the V segment lost 3 bases, leaving 3 bases of the junction unmatched. Germline V gives CDR1 SGHTA, CDR2 FQGNSA. The whole variable domain, filled in from reference TRBV7-2 and TRBJ2-2, reads GAGVSQSPSNKVTEKGKDVELRCDPISGHTALYWYRQSLGQGLEFLIYFQGNSAPDKSGLPSDRFSAERTGGSVSTLTIQRTQQEDSAVYLCASSFTSGSGELFFGEGSRLTVL.

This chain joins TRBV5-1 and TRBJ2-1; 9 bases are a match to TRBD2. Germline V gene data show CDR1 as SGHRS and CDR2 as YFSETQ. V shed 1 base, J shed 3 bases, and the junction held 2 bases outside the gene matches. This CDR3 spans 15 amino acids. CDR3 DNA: TGCGCCAGCAGCTTGAAGACTAGCGGCTACAATGAGCAGTTCTTC. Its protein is CASSLKTSGYNEQFF.

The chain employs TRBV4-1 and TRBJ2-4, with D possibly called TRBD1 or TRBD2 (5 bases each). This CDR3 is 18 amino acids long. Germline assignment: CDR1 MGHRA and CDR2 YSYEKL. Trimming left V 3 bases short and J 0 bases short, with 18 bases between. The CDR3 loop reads CASSHLWDPLQAKNIQYF. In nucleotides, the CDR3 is TGCGCCAGCAGCCACCTCTGGGACCCCCTACAAGCCAAAAACATTCAGTACTTC.

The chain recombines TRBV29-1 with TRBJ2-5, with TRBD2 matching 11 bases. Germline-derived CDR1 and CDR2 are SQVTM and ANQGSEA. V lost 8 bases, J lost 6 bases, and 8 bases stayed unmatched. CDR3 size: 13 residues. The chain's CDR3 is CSTTSGSSQTQYF. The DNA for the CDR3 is TGCAGCACAACTAGCGGGAGCAGTCAGACCCAGTACTTC.

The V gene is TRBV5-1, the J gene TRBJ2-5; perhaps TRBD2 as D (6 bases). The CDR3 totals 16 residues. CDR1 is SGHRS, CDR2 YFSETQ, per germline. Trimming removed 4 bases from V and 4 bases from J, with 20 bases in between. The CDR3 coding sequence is TGCGCCAGCAGCCCCGGGGACGGGAGATCGCGAGAGACCCAGTACTTC. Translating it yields CASSPGDGRSRETQYF.

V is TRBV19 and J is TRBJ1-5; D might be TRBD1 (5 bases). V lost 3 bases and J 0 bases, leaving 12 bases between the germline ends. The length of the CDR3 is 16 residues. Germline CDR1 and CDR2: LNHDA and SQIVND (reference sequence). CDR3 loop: CASSITGVYSNQPQHF. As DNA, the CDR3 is TGTGCCAGTAGTATTACGGGGGTTTATAGCAATCAGCCCCAGCATTTT.

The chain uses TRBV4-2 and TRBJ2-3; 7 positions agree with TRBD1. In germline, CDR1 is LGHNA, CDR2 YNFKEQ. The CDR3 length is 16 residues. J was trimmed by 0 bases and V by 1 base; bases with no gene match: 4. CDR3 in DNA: TGTGCCAGCAGCCAAGCCGGGACAGCAAGCACAGATACGCAGTATTTT. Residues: CASSQAGTASTDTQYF.

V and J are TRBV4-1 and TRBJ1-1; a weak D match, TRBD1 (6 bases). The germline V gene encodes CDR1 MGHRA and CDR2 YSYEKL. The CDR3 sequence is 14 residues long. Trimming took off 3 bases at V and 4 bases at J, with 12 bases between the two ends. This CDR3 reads CASSQIQGITEAFF. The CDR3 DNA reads TGCGCCAGCAGCCAGATTCAGGGGATCACTGAAGCTTTCTTT.